A selection of T cell receptor beta chains follows, all from one sample in a study of pediatric ulcerative colitis. This table comes from immunoSEQ multiplex PCR, and its TCRdb copy is limited to in-frame clones, with some not included. The sample records 65,000 or so clones, about 90% being singletons. Sequencing input: blood. All receptors come from a boy aged 5-17 years with severe ulcerative colitis. The CDR3 runs from the conserved cysteine through the conserved F or W. D genes are given only for firm matches. Some rows mark clone size as missing; the rest say once, few, many or name a class of expanded clone.

TRBV27	.	TRBJ2-2	once	CASSFSGGTANTGELFF	TGTGCCAGCAGTTTTAGCGGCGGGACCGCGAACACCGGGGAGCTGTTTTTT
TRBV5-6	.	TRBJ2-2	.	CASSLGMANTGELFF	TGTGCCAGCAGCTTGGGGATGGCGAACACCGGGGAGCTGTTTTTT
TRBV2	.	TRBJ1-1	.	CASSRGRDTEAFF	TGTGCCAGCAGCAGGGGTCGGGACACTGAAGCTTTCTTT
TRBV6-5	TRBD1	TRBJ2-3	.	CASIQDRGTYTMQYF	TGTGCCAGCATACAGGACAGGGGAACTTACACGATGCAGTATTTT
TRBV7-2	.	TRBJ2-2	.	CASRSYTGELFF	TGTGCCAGCAGGAGCTACACCGGGGAGCTGTTTTTT
TRBV27	.	TRBJ2-7	.	CASSYDGNSYEQYF	TGTGCCAGCAGTTATGACGGGAACTCCTACGAGCAGTACTTC
TRBV11-2	.	TRBJ1-1	.	CASSSRSAGTEAFF	TGTGCCAGCAGTTCTAGATCAGCCGGGACTGAAGCTTTCTTT
TRBV27	TRBD1	TRBJ1-1	.	CASSSDRGMNTEAFF	TGTGCCAGCAGTTCGGACAGGGGTATGAACACTGAAGCTTTCTTT
TRBV29-1	.	TRBJ2-1	.	CSVVKLGNEQFF	TGCAGCGTTGTTAAGCTGGGCAATGAGCAGTTCTTC
TRBV6-1	.	TRBJ1-1	.	CASSAEGGRTTEMNTEAFF	TGTGCCAGCAGTGCCGAGGGAGGCAGGACGACCGAGATGAACACTGAAGCTTTCTTT
TRBV7-9	.	TRBJ2-1	.	CASMPAGNEQFF	TGTGCCAGCATGCCAGCGGGCAATGAGCAGTTCTTC
TRBV7-9	.	TRBJ1-1	.	CASSFDKNTEAFF	TGTGCCAGCAGCTTCGACAAGAACACTGAAGCTTTCTTT
TRBV19	TRBD2	TRBJ2-7	.	CASSTRPGLADPYEQYF	TGTGCCAGTAGTACGCGACCGGGACTAGCAGATCCCTACGAGCAGTACTTC
TRBV30	.	TRBJ1-1	.	CAWTLNTEAFF	TGTGCCTGGACTTTGAACACTGAAGCTTTCTTT
TRBV2	TRBD2	TRBJ2-5	few	CASPAGKQETQYF	TGTGCCAGCCCAGCGGGGAAGCAAGAGACCCAGTACTTC
TRBV11-1	.	TRBJ1-5	.	CASSSDSRQPQHF	TGTGCCAGCAGCTCTGACTCCCGTCAGCCCCAGCATTTT
TRBV23-1	TRBD1	TRBJ1-1	.	CASRGHRGWTEAFF	TGCGCCAGCAGGGGTCACAGGGGATGGACTGAAGCTTTCTTT
TRBV19	TRBD1	TRBJ1-5	.	CASTQGGYQPQHF	TGTGCCAGTACGCAGGGGGGTTATCAGCCCCAGCATTTT
TRBV6-6	.	TRBJ1-2	.	CASSFGDLNYGYTF	TGTGCCAGCAGTTTTGGGGACCTCAACTATGGCTACACCTTC
TRBV28	TRBD1	TRBJ1-2	.	CASSQDRVYTF	TGTGCCAGCAGCCAGGACAGGGTCTACACCTTC
TRBV4-3	TRBD1	TRBJ2-7	.	CASSLTDRGSYEQYF	TGCGCCAGCAGCCTCACGGACAGGGGCTCCTACGAGCAGTACTTC
TRBV28	.	TRBJ1-5	.	CASSSGQINNQPQHF	TGTGCCAGCAGCTCCGGACAGATCAACAATCAGCCCCAGCATTTT
TRBV14	TRBD1	TRBJ1-1	.	CASSGQGRPEAFF	TGTGCCAGCAGCGGACAGGGAAGACCTGAAGCTTTCTTT
TRBV18	.	TRBJ2-1	.	CASSPLSYNEQFF	TGTGCCAGCTCACCACTCAGTTACAATGAGCAGTTCTTC
TRBV6-6	.	TRBJ2-2	.	CASSDWGPYTGELFF	TGTGCCAGCAGTGACTGGGGACCCTACACCGGGGAGCTGTTTTTT
TRBV4-1	TRBD2	TRBJ2-3	.	CASSSRLADSTDTQYF	TGCGCCAGCAGCTCGAGACTAGCGGATAGCACAGATACACAGTATTTT
TRBV6-4	.	TRBJ1-1	.	CASSDTKNTEAFF	TGTGCCAGCAGTGACACCAAGAACACTGAAGCTTTCTTT
TRBV7-9	.	TRBJ2-5	.	CASSYTRLGVQETQYF	TGTGCCAGCAGCTACACCCGCCTGGGGGTACAAGAGACCCAGTACTTC
TRBV4-1	.	TRBJ2-7	once	CASSQEVSYEQYF	TGTGCCAGCAGCCAAGAGGTCAGCTACGAGCAGTACTTC
TRBV7-3	.	TRBJ2-7	.	CASSLDGSGREQYF	TGTGCCAGCAGCTTAGACGGGAGTGGTAGGGAGCAGTACTTC
TRBV4-1	.	TRBJ2-3	.	CASSQDVAGVDTQYF	TGCGCCAGCAGCCAAGATGTTGCTGGGGTGGATACGCAGTATTTT
TRBV30	.	TRBJ1-1	.	CAWSVITEAFF	TGTGCCTGGAGTGTAATCACTGAAGCTTTCTTT
TRBV23-1	.	TRBJ2-1	.	CASSQSPNGRIDEQFF	TGCGCCAGCAGTCAATCCCCTAACGGTAGGATCGACGAGCAGTTCTTC
TRBV2	TRBD2	TRBJ2-1	.	CASSGLAAGEQFF	TGTGCCAGCAGTGGACTAGCGGCGGGTGAGCAGTTCTTC
TRBV10-3	.	TRBJ1-5	few	CAISEGSGQPQHF	TGTGCCATCAGTGAGGGAAGCGGCCAGCCCCAGCATTTT
TRBV15	TRBD2	TRBJ2-5	.	CATSSLAGDGETQYF	TGTGCCACCAGCAGTCTAGCGGGAGATGGAGAGACCCAGTACTTC
TRBV6-5	TRBD2	TRBJ2-3	few	CASSHKAGGTDTQYF	TGTGCCAGCAGTCATAAAGCGGGAGGCACAGATACGCAGTATTTT
TRBV30	.	TRBJ2-6	.	CAWSKGLSVLTF	TGTGCCTGGAGTAAGGGCCTCTCCGTCCTGACTTTC
TRBV7-6	TRBD2	TRBJ2-3	.	CASSLTSGSLSDTQYF	TGTGCCAGCAGCTTAACTAGCGGGAGTCTTTCAGATACGCAGTATTTT
TRBV5-1	TRBD1	TRBJ2-3	.	CASSSGQGNTDTQYF	TGCGCCAGCAGCTCCGGACAGGGGAACACAGATACGCAGTATTTT
TRBV19	.	TRBJ2-1	.	CASSPAIYNEQFF	TGTGCCAGTAGTCCTGCAATCTACAATGAGCAGTTCTTC
TRBV23-1	.	TRBJ1-3	.	CASSQSVEASGNTIYF	TGCGCCAGCAGTCAATCTGTAGAAGCCTCTGGAAACACCATATATTTT
TRBV6-1	TRBD1	TRBJ2-7	once	CASSEYEGTVYEQYF	TGTGCCAGCAGTGAATATGAGGGGACAGTCTACGAGCAGTACTTC
TRBV5-1	TRBD1	TRBJ2-2	.	CASSYRGDTGELFF	TGCGCCAGCAGCTACAGGGGTGACACCGGGGAGCTGTTTTTT
TRBV6-6	TRBD1	TRBJ1-1	.	CASSEGQVNTEAFF	TGTGCCAGCAGCGAGGGACAGGTGAACACTGAAGCTTTCTTT